This TCR beta chain was retrieved from a study of T cell responses to AZD1222 COVID-19 vaccine. Across the study: Timing groups of about 4 and about 12 weeks for second doses were pooled.

General observations from the study: Unmutated variant regions are reportedly targeted by nearly half of spike-specific TCRs.

Of note for this clone: The antigen is undetermined. A junction end diverges from the germline sequence, so it may reflect a read error.

Assay: immunoSEQ multiplex PCR; the TCRdb copy retains only in-frame clones and omits some. The data contain more than 150,000 clones, 90% of them singletons. Per the germline V gene, CDR1 is GTSNPN and CDR2 is SVGIG (reference sequence). The length of the CDR3 is 13 residues. The specimen comprised peripheral blood, sampled on day 0 of AZD1222 vaccination. This clonotype was sampled from an adult in good health. This rearrangement joins TRBV30 to TRBJ1-1; D might be TRBD1 (5 bases). The CDR3 protein is CAWVGHPYTEVFF. As DNA, the CDR3 is TGTGCCTGGGTCGGACACCCCTACACTGAAGTTTTCTTT.